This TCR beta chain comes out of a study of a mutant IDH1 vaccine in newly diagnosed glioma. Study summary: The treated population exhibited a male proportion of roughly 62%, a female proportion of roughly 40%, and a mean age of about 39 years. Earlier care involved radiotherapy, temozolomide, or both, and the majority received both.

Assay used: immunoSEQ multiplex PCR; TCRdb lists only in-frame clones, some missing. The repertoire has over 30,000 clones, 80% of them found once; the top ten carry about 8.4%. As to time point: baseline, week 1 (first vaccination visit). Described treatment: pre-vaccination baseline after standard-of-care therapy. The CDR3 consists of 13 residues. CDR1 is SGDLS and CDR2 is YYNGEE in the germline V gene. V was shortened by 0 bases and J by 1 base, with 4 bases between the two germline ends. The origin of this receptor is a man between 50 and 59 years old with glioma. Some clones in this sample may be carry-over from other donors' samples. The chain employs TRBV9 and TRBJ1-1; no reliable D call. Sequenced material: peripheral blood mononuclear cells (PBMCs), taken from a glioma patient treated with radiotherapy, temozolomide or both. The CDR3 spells CASSVGPNTEAFF. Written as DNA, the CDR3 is TGTGCCAGCAGCGTAGGCCCGAACACTGAAGCTTTCTTT.